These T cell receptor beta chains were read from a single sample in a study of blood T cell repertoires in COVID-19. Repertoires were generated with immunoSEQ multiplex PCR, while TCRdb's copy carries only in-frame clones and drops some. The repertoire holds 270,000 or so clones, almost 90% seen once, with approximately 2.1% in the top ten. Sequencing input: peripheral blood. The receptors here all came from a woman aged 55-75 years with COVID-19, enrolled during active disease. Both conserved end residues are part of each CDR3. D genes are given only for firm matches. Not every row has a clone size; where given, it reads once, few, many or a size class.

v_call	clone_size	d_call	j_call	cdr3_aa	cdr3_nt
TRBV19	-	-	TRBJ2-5	CASRQQETQYF	TGTGCCAGTAGACAGCAAGAGACCCAGTACTTC
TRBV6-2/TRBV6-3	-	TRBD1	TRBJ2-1	CASSYSRGLRGQGAHEQFF	TGTGCCAGCAGTTACTCGAGAGGCCTGCGGGGACAGGGGGCTCATGAGCAGTTCTTC
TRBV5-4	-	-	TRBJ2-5	CASSPKAAGQETQYF	TGTGCCAGCAGCCCAAAGGCGGCGGGGCAAGAGACCCAGTACTTC
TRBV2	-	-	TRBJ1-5	CASSDPGYVRQPQHF	TGTGCCAGCAGTGATCCGGGGTACGTCCGGCAGCCCCAGCATTTT
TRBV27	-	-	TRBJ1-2	CASSLFAREAGLYGYTF	TGTGCCAGCAGTTTATTCGCCCGGGAGGCCGGGCTCTATGGCTACACCTTC
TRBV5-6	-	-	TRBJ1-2	CASSLSRQVDYGYTF	TGTGCCAGCAGCCTCTCCCGACAGGTAGACTATGGCTACACCTTC
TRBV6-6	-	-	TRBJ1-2	CASSYYLGEYGYTF	TGTGCCAGCAGTTACTACCTCGGGGAGTATGGCTACACCTTC
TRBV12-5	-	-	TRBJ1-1	CASALGGNTEAFF	TGTGCTAGTGCCTTAGGGGGGAACACTGAAGCTTTCTTT
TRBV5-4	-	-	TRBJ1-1	CASSSTRDEAFF	TGTGCCAGCAGCTCAACCCGGGATGAAGCTTTCTTT
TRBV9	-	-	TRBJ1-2	CASSPGSGGYTF	TGTGCCAGCAGCCCGGGGTCTGGGGGCTACACCTTC
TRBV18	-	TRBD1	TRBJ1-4	CASSPRGRGPANEKLFF	TGTGCCAGCTCACCACGGGGCAGGGGGCCAGCTAATGAAAAACTGTTTTTT
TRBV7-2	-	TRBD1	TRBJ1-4	CASSLDRGPDEKLFF	TGTGCCAGCAGCTTAGACAGGGGTCCCGATGAAAAACTGTTTTTT
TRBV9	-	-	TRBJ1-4	CASSVGRGRNEKLFF	TGTGCCAGCAGCGTAGGTAGGGGCAGAAATGAAAAACTGTTTTTT
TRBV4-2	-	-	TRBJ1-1	CASSHSFGQGSNTEAFF	TGTGCCAGCAGCCACTCCTTCGGGCAGGGGTCGAACACTGAAGCTTTCTTT
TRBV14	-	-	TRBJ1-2	CASSQGSSHGYTF	TGTGCCAGCAGCCAAGGGAGTAGTCATGGCTACACCTTC
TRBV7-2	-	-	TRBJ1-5	CASDQGSNQPQHF	TGTGCCAGCGATCAGGGTAGCAATCAGCCCCAGCATTTT
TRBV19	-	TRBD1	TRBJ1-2	CASSFGQGVGWDYGYTF	TGTGCCAGTAGTTTCGGACAGGGCGTCGGGTGGGACTATGGCTACACCTTC
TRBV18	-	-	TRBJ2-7	CASSPPGVTYEQYF	TGTGCCAGCTCACCACCCGGGGTAACCTACGAGCAGTACTTC
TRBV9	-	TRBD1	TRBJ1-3	CASSVLQGSGNTIYF	TGTGCCAGCAGCGTCCTACAGGGGTCTGGAAACACCATATATTTT
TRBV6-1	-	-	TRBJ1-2	CASSYSGDPYGYTF	TGTGCCAGCAGTTATTCAGGGGACCCCTATGGCTACACCTTC
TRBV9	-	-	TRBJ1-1	CASSTTGLKNTEAFF	TGTGCCAGCAGCACGACAGGTCTCAAGAACACTGAAGCTTTCTTT
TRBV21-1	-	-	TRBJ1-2	CASSLWDSLRANYGYTF	TGTGCCAGCAGCCTTTGGGACAGCCTTAGAGCTAACTATGGCTACACCTTC
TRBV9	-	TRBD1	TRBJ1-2	CASSVATGTGARYGYTF	TGTGCCAGCAGCGTAGCTACGGGGACAGGCGCTAGGTATGGCTACACCTTC
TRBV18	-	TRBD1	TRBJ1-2	CASSPDRSSGYTF	TGTGCCAGCTCACCGGACAGGTCGTCGGGCTACACCTTC
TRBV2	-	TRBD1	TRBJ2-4	CASTGTGGGIQYF	TGTGCCAGCACCGGGACAGGGGGTGGTATTCAGTACTTC
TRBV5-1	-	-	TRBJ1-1	CASNFGELNTEAFF	TGCGCCAGCAACTTCGGGGAGTTGAACACTGAAGCTTTCTTT
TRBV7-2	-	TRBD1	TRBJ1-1	CASSLGIPGQGALTEAFF	TGTGCCAGCAGCTTAGGGATACCGGGACAGGGGGCGCTCACTGAAGCTTTCTTT
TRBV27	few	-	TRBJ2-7	CASSFSVPDTNEQYF	TGTGCCAGCAGTTTTTCGGTGCCGGACACCAACGAGCAGTACTTC
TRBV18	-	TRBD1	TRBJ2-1	CASSLSGTGINEQFF	TGTGCCAGCTCACTATCCGGGACAGGGATCAATGAGCAGTTCTTC
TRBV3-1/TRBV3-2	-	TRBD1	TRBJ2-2	CASTPDRGGELFF	TGTGCCAGCACCCCCGACAGGGGCGGGGAGCTGTTTTTT
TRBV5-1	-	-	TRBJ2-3	CASSYGLRATDTQYF	TGCGCCAGCAGTTACGGATTGAGGGCCACAGATACGCAGTATTTT
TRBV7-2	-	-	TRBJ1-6	CASSLAIRAGVNSPLHF	TGTGCCAGCAGCTTAGCAATCAGGGCGGGAGTGAATTCACCCCTCCACTTT
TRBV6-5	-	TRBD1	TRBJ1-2	CASSRDRGGGGYTF	TGTGCCAGCAGTCGGGACAGGGGGGGTGGAGGCTACACCTTC
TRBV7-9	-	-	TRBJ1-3	CASGGNSIGNTIYF	TGTGCCAGCGGAGGGAACTCAATTGGAAACACCATATATTTT
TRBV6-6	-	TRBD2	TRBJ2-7	CASSTLGLALPYEQYF	TGTGCCAGCAGTACACTGGGACTAGCCCTACCCTACGAGCAGTACTTC
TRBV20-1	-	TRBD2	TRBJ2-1	CSASLAGGRSMYEQFF	TGCAGTGCTAGTCTAGCGGGGGGGCGGTCGATGTATGAGCAGTTCTTC
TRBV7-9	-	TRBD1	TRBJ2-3	CASSPWTGGEFATQYF	TGTGCCAGCAGCCCCTGGACAGGGGGCGAGTTTGCTACGCAGTATTTT
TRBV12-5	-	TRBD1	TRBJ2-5	CASGLGTGFETQYF	TGTGCTAGTGGTTTGGGGACAGGATTTGAGACCCAGTACTTC
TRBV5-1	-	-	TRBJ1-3	CASSLGGGKPGNTIYF	TGCGCCAGCAGCTTGGGAGGCGGCAAGCCTGGAAACACCATATATTTT
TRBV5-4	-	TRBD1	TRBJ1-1	CASSLEQGIVRAEAFF	TGTGCCAGCAGCTTGGAACAGGGGATAGTCAGGGCTGAAGCTTTCTTT
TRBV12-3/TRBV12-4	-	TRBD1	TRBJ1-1	CASSHRGWTEAFF	TGTGCCAGCAGCCACAGGGGTTGGACTGAAGCTTTCTTT
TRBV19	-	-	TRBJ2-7	CASMGRWPNYEQYF	TGTGCCAGTATGGGGAGGTGGCCTAACTACGAGCAGTACTTC
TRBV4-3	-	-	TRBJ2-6	CASSQNAASGANVLTF	TGCGCCAGCAGCCAAAATGCGGCCTCTGGGGCCAACGTCCTGACTTTC
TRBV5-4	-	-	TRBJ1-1	CASSLDGTRNEAFF	TGTGCCAGCAGCTTAGACGGGACAAGGAATGAAGCTTTCTTT
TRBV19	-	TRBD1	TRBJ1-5	CASSVTGGNQPQHF	TGTGCCAGTAGCGTGACAGGGGGCAATCAGCCCCAGCATTTT
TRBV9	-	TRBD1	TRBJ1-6	CASSAALAGQGNSPLHF	TGTGCCAGCAGCGCAGCCCTGGCGGGACAGGGTAATTCACCCCTCCACTTT
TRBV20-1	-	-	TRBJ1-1	CSAPRGVRAFF	TGCAGTGCTCCCCGCGGGGTGAGGGCTTTCTTT
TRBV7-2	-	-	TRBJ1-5	CASSLAFDSRHNQPQHF	TGTGCCAGCAGCTTAGCGTTTGATTCCAGGCATAATCAGCCCCAGCATTTT
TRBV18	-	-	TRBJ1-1	CASSPTGGYTEAFF	TGTGCCAGCTCACCGACGGGAGGGTACACTGAAGCTTTCTTT
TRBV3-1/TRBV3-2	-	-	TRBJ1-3	CASSEFIDPGNTIYF	TGTGCCAGCTCGGAGTTTATCGACCCCGGAAACACCATATATTTT
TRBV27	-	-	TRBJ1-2	CASSFQGQPYGYTF	TGTGCCAGCAGTTTCCAGGGGCAACCCTATGGCTACACCTTC
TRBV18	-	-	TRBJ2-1	CASSPRPTGWDYNEQFF	TGTGCCAGCTCACCACGCCCCACAGGGTGGGACTACAATGAGCAGTTCTTC
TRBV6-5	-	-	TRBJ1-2	CASRRGGEGYYGYTF	TGTGCCAGCAGACGCGGGGGGGAAGGATACTATGGCTACACCTTC